By its share, the clone carrying this TCR beta chain is large. Its antigen is not known. The CDR3 sequence is 13 residues long. Germline CDR1 SQVTM, CDR2 ANQGSEA. The V gene lost 4 bases and the J gene lost 0 bases, with 8 bases spanning the gap. The source of the sample is a study of circulating CD8 cells and anti-PD-1 response in melanoma. Study as a whole: Nivolumab was given intravenously at 3 mg/kg every 2 weeks.

The QIAseq Immune Repertoire TCR panel built the libraries from about 16 ng of total RNA. TCRdb reprocessed the reads via MiXCR and lists one record per CDR3 protein. This sample has 800 to 1,100 distinct CDR3 sequences, with 5.8% found just once. Study-level findings and limits: Subset repertoires were largely private at M1, with under 8% shared. Published repertoire comparisons used only baseline and M1 samples from a small cohort with few responders. Replicates were generally not done for experiments.

Live CD3+CD8+TCRalphabeta+ cells were sorted into four subsets by PD-1 and/or TIGIT. This TCR came from a human donor with melanoma. This chain joins TRBV29-1 and TRBJ2-3, with unresolved D. The source was CD8+ T cells from PBMCs, collected at baseline or after one month of anti-PD-1 therapy (not recorded which). CDR3 loop: CSVAGGSTDTQYF. The CDR3 nucleotides read TGCAGCGTTGCGGGTGGTAGCACAGATACGCAGTATTTT.